This TCR beta chain is drawn from a study of shared clonotypes between healthy human individuals. About this clone itself: What it binds is unknown.

V trimming: 6 bases; J trimming: 3 bases; junction bases outside the gene matches: 8. The CDR3 contains 16 residues. Germline values: CDR1 LNHDA, CDR2 SQIVND (reference sequence). Broader study findings: Memory subsets had estimated richness that was generally smaller than that of naive subsets.

Generated by immunoSEQ multiplex PCR, the TCRdb table keeps only in-frame clones and is missing some. The profile shows more than 900,000 clones, 75% to 85% of them singletons. The chain employs TRBV19 and TRBJ2-3; 11 positions match TRBD2. The sample comprised memory CD4+ T cells from PBMCs. Subset meaning: CD45RA-negative fraction. The clonotype comes from a man between 18 and 29 years old in good health. Some clones in this sample may be carry-over from other donors' samples. DNA for the CDR3: TGTGCCAGTAGCCTTAGCGGGAGGGCCCGTACAGATACGCAGTATTTT. This gives the protein CASSLSGRARTDTQYF.